Following are 20 T cell receptor beta chains from one sample sequenced in a study of blood T cell repertoires in COVID-19. This table comes from immunoSEQ multiplex PCR, and its TCRdb copy is limited to in-frame clones, with some not included. The table records hundreds of thousands of clones, roughly nine tenths of them present only once. The sequenced sample consisted of PBMCs or T cells enriched from blood (not recorded which). Receptors were obtained from a woman aged 25-40 years who had recovered from COVID-19.

The gene calls are TRBV5-1 and TRBJ2-3, with 9 bases that match TRBD1. V was pared by 4 bases and J by 5 bases, with 5 bases of the junction left unmatched. Per germline, CDR1 SGHRS and CDR2 YFSETQ. The CDR3 is made up of 14 amino acids. This CDR3 is CASSNGQGKDTQYF. The CDR3 DNA reads TGCGCCAGCAGCAACGGACAGGGGAAAGATACGCAGTATTTT.

The V call is TRBV4-1, the J call TRBJ1-3; D gene uncertain. This CDR3 contains 18 residues. Germline V CDR1 and CDR2: MGHRA, YSYEKL. Trimming removed 4 bases from V and 0 bases from J, with 19 bases in between. Written as DNA, the CDR3 is TGCGCCAGCAGCCCCGAGGGAACTCTTCTCCTCTCTGGAAACACCATATATTTT. As protein: CASSPEGTLLLSGNTIYF.

This clone was picked up many times. V and J are TRBV27 and TRBJ1-1, with D perhaps TRBD1 (5 bases). The germline gives CDR1 MNHEY, CDR2 SMNVEV (reference sequence). V was pared by 5 bases and J by 8 bases, with 21 bases between. This CDR3 has 15 amino acids. CDR3 in amino acids: CASSPKRDSSPEAFF. The DNA of the CDR3 is TGTGCCAGCAGTCCGAAACGAGACAGCTCCCCCGAAGCTTTCTTT.

The chain employs TRBV9 and TRBJ1-1; D perhaps matches TRBD1 (5 bases). V was trimmed by 3 bases and J by 4 bases, leaving 10 bases between them. The germline gives CDR1 SGDLS, CDR2 YYNGEE. CDR3 size: 13 residues. The CDR3 DNA reads as TGTGCCAGCAGCGAGGGAGGGACCACTGAAGCTTTCTTT. Amino acid sequence: CASSEGGTTEAFF.

J is TRBJ1-2 and V is TRBV3-1 (or the pseudogene TRBV3-2); D gene ambiguous. Germline-derived CDR1 and CDR2 are LGHDT and YNNKEL (reference sequence). The CDR3 is 14 amino acids. Deletions cut 3 bases from V and 5 bases from J, with 13 bases between. Here the CDR3 reads CASSHQSGGYGYTF. CDR3 in DNA: TGTGCCAGCAGCCATCAGTCAGGAGGATATGGCTACACCTTC.

The rearrangement links TRBV30 to TRBJ1-2; 8 positions match TRBD1. CDR3 length: 13 amino acids. The J segment lost 8 bases and the V segment lost 2 bases, leaving 7 bases of the junction unmatched. The germline V gene encodes CDR1 GTSNPN and CDR2 SVGIG (reference sequence). CDR3 in amino acids: CAWSPDRDRGYTF. In DNA, the CDR3 is TGTGCCTGGAGTCCGGACAGGGATCGGGGCTACACCTTC.

The chain is built from TRBV4-3 and TRBJ2-1; 9 bases line up with TRBD1. Germline assignment: CDR1 LGHNA and CDR2 YSLEER. V lost 1 base to trimming and J lost 5 bases; unmatched junction nucleotides: 9. CDR3 length equals 17 residues. CDR3 amino acids: CASSQGQGQGNNNEQFF. The CDR3, as DNA: TGCGCCAGCAGCCAAGGGCAGGGACAGGGAAATAACAATGAGCAGTTCTTC.

The chain couples TRBV5-4 to TRBJ1-1; 8 bases fit TRBD1. The trim removed 4 bases at V and 1 base at J, leaving 9 bases unmatched. The CDR3 loop spans 16 amino acids. Germline assignment: CDR1 SGHNT and CDR2 YYREEE (reference sequence). DNA of the CDR3: TGTGCCAGCAGCACAGGACAGGGATGGGGGAACACTGAAGCTTTCTTT. It is translated as CASSTGQGWGNTEAFF. The full variable domain, with the rest looked up from reference TRBV5-4 and TRBJ1-1, is ETGVTQSPTHLIKTRGQQVTLRCSSQSGHNTVSWYQQALGQGPQFIFQYYREEENGRGNFPPRFSGLQFPNYSSELNVNALELDDSALYLCASSTGQGWGNTEAFFGQGTRLTVV.

The genes are TRBV3-1 (or the pseudogene TRBV3-2) and TRBJ2-1; 8 nucleotides align to TRBD2. CDR3 length: 15 amino acids. J was trimmed by 0 bases and V by 3 bases; bases with no gene match: 1. Germline V gives CDR1 LGHDT, CDR2 YNNKEL (reference sequence). The CDR3 region has the DNA TGTGCCAGCAGCCAGAGCGGGAGCTCCTACAATGAGCAGTTCTTC. Encoded protein: CASSQSGSSYNEQFF.

The CDR3 DNA reads TGCAGTGCTAGTGTGGGGGCGCGAACCGGGGAGCTGTTTTTT. This translates into CSASVGARTGELFF. The chain uses TRBV20-1 and TRBJ2-2, with a tentative D call TRBD1 (6 bases). Deletions cut 3 bases from V and 5 bases from J, with 13 bases between. The CDR3 consists of 14 residues. CDR1 and CDR2 from the germline V gene are DFQATT and SNEGSKA (reference sequence).

In the case of this clone: At the DNA level, this CDR3 is encoded by other sequences in the same sample as well. This chain joins TRBV3-1 (or the pseudogene TRBV3-2) and TRBJ2-3; possible D gene TRBD2, 6 bases. This CDR3 comprises 17 residues. Trimming pared 1 base from V and 2 bases from J, leaving 16 bases between. The V gene's germline CDR1 is LGHDT and CDR2 YNNKEL (reference sequence). CDR3 residues: CASSQGPPRGYTDTQYF. The CDR3 DNA reads as TGTGCCAGCAGCCAAGGCCCCCCGCGGGGTTACACAGATACGCAGTATTTT.

The gene calls are TRBV18 and TRBJ2-1, with 8 bases identical to TRBD1. Germline CDR1 is KGHSH and CDR2 is LQKENI. After removal of 2 bases from V and 5 bases from J, the junction contained 5 bases not matched to a gene. The length of the CDR3 is 15 residues. The CDR3 reads CASSPRQGANNEQFF. For the CDR3, the DNA is TGTGCCAGCTCACCAAGGCAGGGGGCTAACAATGAGCAGTTCTTC.

The genes are TRBV11-3 and TRBJ1-5; 8 bases line up with TRBD1. The V segment lost 1 base and the J segment 4 bases; nucleotides outside the gene matches: 6. The V gene's germline CDR1 is SGHNT and CDR2 YENEEA. The CDR3 loop spans 16 amino acids. Written as DNA, the CDR3 is TGTGCCAGCAGCTTAGTGCAGGGGGCTGGGAATCAGCCCCAGCATTTT. Its translation is CASSLVQGAGNQPQHF.

This clone was counted only a few times. V gene TRBV6-1 combines with J gene TRBJ1-6, with a weak D call TRBD1 (5 bases). Trimming took 3 bases from V and 5 from J, leaving 11 bases between them. The CDR3 loop spans 15 amino acids. Germline lookup yields CDR1 MNHNS and CDR2 SASEGT. CDR3 amino acids: CASSEGPGDNSPLHF. The DNA for the CDR3 is TGTGCCAGCAGTGAGGGGCCAGGCGATAATTCACCCCTCCACTTT.

The table lists this clone with a few counts. The chain employs TRBV3-1 (or the pseudogene TRBV3-2) and TRBJ1-6; 7 positions agree with TRBD1. The CDR3 is 17 residues long. With V trimmed by 2 bases and J by 8 bases, 12 bases remained unmatched. CDR1 and CDR2 from the germline V gene are LGHDT and YNNKEL (reference sequence). The CDR3 bases are TGTGCCAGCAGCCAACCGACGACAGGGATGGGGGATTCACCCCTCCACTTT. This codes for CASSQPTTGMGDSPLHF.

The chain employs TRBV19 and TRBJ2-4; 11 bases fit TRBD2. Germline CDR1 reads LNHDA; CDR2 reads SQIVND (reference sequence). Unmatched junction bases numbered 4, after V lost 2 bases and J lost 1 base. The CDR3 has 17 amino acids. The CDR3 bases are TGTGCCAGTAGTATATTAGCGGGGGGGCGGGCCAAAAACATTCAGTACTTC. As protein: CASSILAGGRAKNIQYF. Full variable domain (outside the CDR3, taken from reference TRBV19 and TRBJ2-4): DGGITQSPKYLFRKEGQNVTLSCEQNLNHDAMYWYRQDPGQGLRLIYYSQIVNDFQKGDIAEGYSVSREKKESFPLTVTSAQKNPTAFYLCASSILAGGRAKNIQYFGAGTRLSVL.

The chain uses TRBV6-5 and TRBJ1-6; unclear D gene. V lost 6 bases, J lost 4 bases, and 13 bases lay in between. Germline-derived CDR1 and CDR2 are MNHEY and SVGAGI. The CDR3 spans 15 residues. CDR3 nucleotide sequence: TGTGCCAGCAGAGCGGCCACAACGTATAATTCACCCCTCCACTTT. Residues: CASRAATTYNSPLHF.

The CDR3 DNA reads as TGCGCCAGCAGTTTTTCTCAGGGGTCCGAAGAGACCCAGTACTTC. This translates into CASSFSQGSEETQYF. V is TRBV5-1 and J is TRBJ2-5; tentative D call: TRBD1 (6 bases). Trimming left V 5 bases short and J 3 bases short, with 17 bases between. CDR3 size: 15 residues. The V gene's germline CDR1 is SGHRS and CDR2 YFSETQ. Complete variable domain (other parts from reference TRBV5-1 and TRBJ2-5): KAGVTQTPRYLIKTRGQQVTLSCSPISGHRSVSWYQQTPGQGLQFLFEYFSETQRNKGNFPGRFSGRQFSNSRSEMNVSTLELGDSALYLCASSFSQGSEETQYFGPGTRLLVL.

The genes are TRBV6-5 and TRBJ2-1; a possible D gene is TRBD2 (6 bases). Germline CDR1 and CDR2: MNHEY and SVGAGI. The CDR3 covers 14 residues. V lost 5 bases, J lost 1 base, and 9 bases lay in between. The CDR3 region is CASSLATSYNEQFF. In DNA, the CDR3 is TGTGCCAGCAGTCTAGCGACTTCCTACAATGAGCAGTTCTTC.

The V gene is TRBV7-9, the J gene TRBJ1-4; TRBD1 aligns across 11 bases. CDR3 size: 16 residues. Unmatched junction bases numbered 5, after V lost 5 bases and J lost 3 bases. Germline V CDR1 and CDR2: SEHNR, FQNEAQ (reference sequence). The CDR3 DNA sequence: TGTGCCAGCAGCCCTGGGGGACAGGGGGCTAATGAAAAACTGTTTTTT. The encoded protein is CASSPGGQGANEKLFF.